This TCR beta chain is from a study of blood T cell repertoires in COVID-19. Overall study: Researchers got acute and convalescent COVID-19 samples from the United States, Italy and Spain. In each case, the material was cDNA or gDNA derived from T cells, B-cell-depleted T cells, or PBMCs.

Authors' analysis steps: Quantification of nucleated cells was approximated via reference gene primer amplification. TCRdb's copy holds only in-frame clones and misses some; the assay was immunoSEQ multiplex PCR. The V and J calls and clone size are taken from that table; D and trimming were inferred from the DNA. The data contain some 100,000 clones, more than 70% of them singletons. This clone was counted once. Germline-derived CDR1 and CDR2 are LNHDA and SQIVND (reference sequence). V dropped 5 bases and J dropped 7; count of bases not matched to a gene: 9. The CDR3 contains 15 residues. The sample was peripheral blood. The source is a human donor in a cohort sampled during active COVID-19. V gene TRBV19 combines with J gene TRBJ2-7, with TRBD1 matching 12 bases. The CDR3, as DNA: TGTGCCAGTAGTCCCGGGACAGGGGGCGCGGTGGAGCAGTACTTC. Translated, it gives CASSPGTGGAVEQYF.